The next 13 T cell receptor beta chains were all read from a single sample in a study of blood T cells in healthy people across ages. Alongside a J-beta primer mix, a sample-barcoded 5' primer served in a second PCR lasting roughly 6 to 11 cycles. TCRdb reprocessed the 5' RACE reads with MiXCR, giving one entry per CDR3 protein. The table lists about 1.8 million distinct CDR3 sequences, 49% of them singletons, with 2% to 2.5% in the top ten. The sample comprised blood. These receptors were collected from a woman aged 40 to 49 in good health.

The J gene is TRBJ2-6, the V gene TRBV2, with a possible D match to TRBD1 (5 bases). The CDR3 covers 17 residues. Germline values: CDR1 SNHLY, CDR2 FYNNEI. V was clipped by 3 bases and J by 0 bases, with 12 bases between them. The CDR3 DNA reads TGTGCCAGCAGTGATAAACAGGAAGTCTCTGGGGCCAACGTCCTGACTTTC. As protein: CASSDKQEVSGANVLTF.

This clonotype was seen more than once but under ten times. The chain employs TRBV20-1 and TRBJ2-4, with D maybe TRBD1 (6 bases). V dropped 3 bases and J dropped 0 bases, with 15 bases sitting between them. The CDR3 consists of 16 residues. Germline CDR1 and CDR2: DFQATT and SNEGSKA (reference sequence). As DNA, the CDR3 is TGCAGTGCTAGGAAGGGGGAGACCTTAGCCAAAAACATTCAGTACTTC. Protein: CSARKGETLAKNIQYF.

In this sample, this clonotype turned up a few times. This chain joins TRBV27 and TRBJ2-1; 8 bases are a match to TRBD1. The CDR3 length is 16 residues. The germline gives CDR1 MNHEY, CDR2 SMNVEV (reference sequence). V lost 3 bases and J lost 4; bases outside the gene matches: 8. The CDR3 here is CASSFGQTGVYNEQFF. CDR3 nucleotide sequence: TGTGCCAGCAGTTTTGGCCAGACAGGGGTTTACAATGAGCAGTTCTTC.

DNA of the CDR3: TGTGCCAGCAGTTCACATCCCGGGACCACTCAATATGGCTACACCTTC. Its translation: CASSSHPGTTQYGYTF. The J gene is TRBJ1-2, the V gene TRBV6-1; weak D call: TRBD1 (5 bases). Between the trimmed V and J ends, which lost 5 bases and 5 bases, there was a span of 21 bases. The germline V gene has CDR1 MNHNS and CDR2 SASEGT. The CDR3 has 16 residues.

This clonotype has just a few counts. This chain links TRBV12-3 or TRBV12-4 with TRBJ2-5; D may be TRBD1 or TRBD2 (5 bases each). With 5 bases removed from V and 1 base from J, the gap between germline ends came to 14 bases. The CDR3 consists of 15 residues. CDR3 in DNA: TGTGCCAGCAGTCCGGGACGGATATCCCAAGAGACCCAGTACTTC. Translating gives CASSPGRISQETQYF.

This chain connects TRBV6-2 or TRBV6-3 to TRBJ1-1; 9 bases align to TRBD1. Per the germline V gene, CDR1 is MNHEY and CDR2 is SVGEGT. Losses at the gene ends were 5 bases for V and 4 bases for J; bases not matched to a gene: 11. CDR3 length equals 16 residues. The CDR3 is CASSLHPDRGITEAFF. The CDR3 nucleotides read TGTGCCAGCAGTCTCCATCCTGACAGGGGGATCACTGAAGCTTTCTTT.

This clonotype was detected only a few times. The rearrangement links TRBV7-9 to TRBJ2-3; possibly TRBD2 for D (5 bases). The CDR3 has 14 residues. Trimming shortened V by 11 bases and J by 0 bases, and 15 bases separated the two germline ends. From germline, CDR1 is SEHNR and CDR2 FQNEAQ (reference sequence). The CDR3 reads CAGARTQSTDTQYF. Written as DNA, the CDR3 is TGTGCCGGAGCGAGGACTCAGAGCACAGATACGCAGTATTTT.

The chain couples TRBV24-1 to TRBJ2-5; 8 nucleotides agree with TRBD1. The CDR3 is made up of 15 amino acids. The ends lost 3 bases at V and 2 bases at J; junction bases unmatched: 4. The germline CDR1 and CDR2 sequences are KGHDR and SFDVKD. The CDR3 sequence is CATSDVGTGQETQYF. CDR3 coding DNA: TGTGCCACCAGTGATGTAGGGACAGGACAAGAGACCCAGTACTTC.

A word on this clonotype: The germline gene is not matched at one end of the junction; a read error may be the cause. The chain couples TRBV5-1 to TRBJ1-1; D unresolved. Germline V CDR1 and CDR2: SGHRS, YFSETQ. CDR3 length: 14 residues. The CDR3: CASSFGGLNTEAFF. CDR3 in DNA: TGTGCCAGCAGCTTCGGCGGATTGAACACTGAAGCTTTCTTT. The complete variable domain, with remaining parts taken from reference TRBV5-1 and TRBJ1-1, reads KAGVTQTPRYLIKTRGQQVTLSCSPISGHRSVSWYQQTPGQGLQFLFEYFSETQRNKGNFPGRFSGRQFSNSRSEMNVSTLELGDSALYLCASSFGGLNTEAFFGQGTRLTVV.

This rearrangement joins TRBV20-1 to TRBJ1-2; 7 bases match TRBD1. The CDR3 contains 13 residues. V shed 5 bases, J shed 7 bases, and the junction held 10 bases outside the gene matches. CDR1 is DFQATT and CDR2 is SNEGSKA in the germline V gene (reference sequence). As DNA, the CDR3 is TGCAGTGCTGTCGGACAGGAGAAAGTTGGCTACACCTTC. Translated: CSAVGQEKVGYTF.

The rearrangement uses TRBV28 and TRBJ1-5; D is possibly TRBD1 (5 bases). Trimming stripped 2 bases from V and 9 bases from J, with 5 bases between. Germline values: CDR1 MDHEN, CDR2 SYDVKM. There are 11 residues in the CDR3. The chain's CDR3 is CASSLGGPQHF. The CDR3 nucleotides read TGTGCCAGCAGTTTAGGGGGGCCCCAGCATTTT. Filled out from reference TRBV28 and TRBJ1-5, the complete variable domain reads DVKVTQSSRYLVKRTGEKVFLECVQDMDHENMFWYRQDPGLGLRLIYFSYDVKMKEKGDIPEGYSVSREKKERFSLILESASTNQTSMYLCASSLGGPQHFGDGTRLSIL.

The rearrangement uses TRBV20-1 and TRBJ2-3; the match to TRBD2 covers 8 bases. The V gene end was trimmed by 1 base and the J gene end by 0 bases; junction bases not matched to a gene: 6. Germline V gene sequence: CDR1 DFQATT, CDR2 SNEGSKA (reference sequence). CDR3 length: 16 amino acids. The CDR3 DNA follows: TGCAGTGCTAGAGGGAGTAGCGGGGATAGCACAGATACGCAGTATTTT. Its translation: CSARGSSGDSTDTQYF.

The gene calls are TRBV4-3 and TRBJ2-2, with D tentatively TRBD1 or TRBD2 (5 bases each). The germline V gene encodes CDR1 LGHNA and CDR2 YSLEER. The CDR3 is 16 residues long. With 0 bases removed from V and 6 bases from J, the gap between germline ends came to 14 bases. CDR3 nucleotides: TGCGCCAGCAGCCAAGATCTCACGAGGGGCGCCGGGGAGCTGTTTTTT. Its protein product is CASSQDLTRGAGELFF.